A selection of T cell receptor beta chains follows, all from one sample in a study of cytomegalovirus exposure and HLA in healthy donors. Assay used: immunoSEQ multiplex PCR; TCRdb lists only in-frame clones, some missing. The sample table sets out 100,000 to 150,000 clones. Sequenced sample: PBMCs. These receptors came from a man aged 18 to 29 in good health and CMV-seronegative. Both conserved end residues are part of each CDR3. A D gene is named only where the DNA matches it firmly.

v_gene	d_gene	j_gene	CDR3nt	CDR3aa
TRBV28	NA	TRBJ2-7	TGTGCCAGCAGTTTACCCGGACTTCCCTACGAGCAGTACTTC	CASSLPGLPYEQYF
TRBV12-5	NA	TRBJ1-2	TGTGCTAGTGGCACACAGGGAAGCAATGGCTACACCTTC	CASGTQGSNGYTF
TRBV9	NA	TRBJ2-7	TGTGCCAGCAGCGCCCCGGGTGCGTCCTCCTACGAGCAGTACTTC	CASSAPGASSYEQYF
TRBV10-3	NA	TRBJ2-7	TGTGCCATAAGGACAGTCTCCTACGAGCAGTACTTC	CAIRTVSYEQYF
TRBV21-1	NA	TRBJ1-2	TGTGCCAGCAGCAAAGGGAAGGCGGAGAGCCATGGCTACACCTTC	CASSKGKAESHGYTF
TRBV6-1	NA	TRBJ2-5	TGTGCCAGCACCGGGGGGCTCGTGGAGACCCAGTACTTC	CASTGGLVETQYF
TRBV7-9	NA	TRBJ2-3	TGTGCCAGCAGCACACAGGGTTTCGCTACGCAGTATTTT	CASSTQGFATQYF
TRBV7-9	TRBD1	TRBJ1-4	TGTGCCAGCAGGGGACAGGGTAGAGAAAAACTGTTTTTT	CASRGQGREKLFF
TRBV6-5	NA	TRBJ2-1	TGTGCCAGCAGTAGGGACACCGGGGTACAGTTCTTC	CASSRDTGVQFF
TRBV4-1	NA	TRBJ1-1	TGCGCCAGCAGCCAAGTTCCTGGAGGGACTGAAGCTTTCTTT	CASSQVPGGTEAFF
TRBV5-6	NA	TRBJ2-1	TGTGCCAGCAGCTTGGCCACGCTAGCGTCCTACAATGAGCAGTTCTTC	CASSLATLASYNEQFF
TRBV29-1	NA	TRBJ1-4	TGCAGCGTACAACAGGTCACTAATGAAAAACTGTTTTTT	CSVQQVTNEKLFF
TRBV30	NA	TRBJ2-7	TGTGCCTGGAGTGTAGAGGCGACGTACATCTCCTACGAGCAGTACTTC	CAWSVEATYISYEQYF
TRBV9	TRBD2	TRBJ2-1	TGTGCCAGCAGCGCACGACTAGCGGGTGGGGAGCAGTTCTTC	CASSARLAGGEQFF
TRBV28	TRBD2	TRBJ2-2	TGTGCCAGCAGTTTCACCGGGACTAGGATGAGCCGGGAGCTGTTTTTT	CASSFTGTRMSRELFF
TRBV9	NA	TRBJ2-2	TGTGCCAGCAGCCCCCAGACAGTGTCCACCGGGGAGCTGTTTTTT	CASSPQTVSTGELFF
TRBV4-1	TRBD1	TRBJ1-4	TGCGCCAGCAGCCAAACTACCGGGACAGGGGGCTCTAATGAAAAACTGTTTTTT	CASSQTTGTGGSNEKLFF
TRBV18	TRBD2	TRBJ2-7	TGTGCCAGCTCTCCTAGCGGGACCGCCTACGAGCAGTACTTC	CASSPSGTAYEQYF
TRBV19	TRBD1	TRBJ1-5	TGTGCCTTTTGCATAGGGGGCCCAAATCAGCCCCAGCATTTT	CAFCIGGPNQPQHF
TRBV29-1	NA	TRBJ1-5	TGCAGCGTTTCGCGAGGGGAGGATCAGCCCCAGCATTTT	CSVSRGEDQPQHF
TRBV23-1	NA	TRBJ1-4	TGCGCCAGCAGTCAAAAGCTTACACACCCCGCGGGGAAACTGTTTTTT	CASSQKLTHPAGKLFF
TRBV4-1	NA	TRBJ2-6	TGCGCCAGCAGCCAAATCGAGGGTTTGGTGTCTGGGGCCAACGTCCTGACTTTC	CASSQIEGLVSGANVLTF
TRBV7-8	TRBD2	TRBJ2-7	TGTGCCAGCAGCTTACTGGGGGGGGACCACGAGCAGTACTTC	CASSLLGGDHEQYF